The sequence of this T cell receptor (beta chain) was determined in a study of T-cell reconstitution after alpha-beta-depleted transplantation in children (dated by TCRdb to 2016 to 2017). For the wider study: The study quantitatively tracked T-cell immune reconstitution after TCRalphabeta/CD19-depleted allogeneic hematopoietic cell transplantation in children using TCR repertoire profiling. General findings and caveats noted by the study authors: Apparently early alphabetaT-cell count recovery about two months after transplant reportedly relied on only several hundred rapidly expanded clones derived from non-depleted graft cells. In some patients, high TCRbeta diversity at day 60 was attributed to recipient T cells and intrathymic progenitors that had survived conditioning. The frequencies of hyperexpanded clones fell over the following months, and after one year, T-cell counts and TCRbeta diversity were mostly attributed to newly produced T cells.

The sample's treatment or condition label, decoded: allogeneic hematopoietic cell transplantation with graft depleted of TCRalphabeta T cells and CD19 B cells. TCRalphabeta/CD19-depleted allogeneic hematopoietic cell grafts were given to the transplant recipients, all of whom were children. As encoded in the germline V gene, CDR1 is SGHVS while CDR2 is FQNEAQ. Taken from cysteine to phenylalanine, the CDR3 has 16 residues. The CDR3 DNA has 48 bases and is translated from base 1. On this clonotype: No antigen is known for it. The junction departs from germline at one end; a sequencing error may be responsible.

Receptor libraries were prepared by PCR. This sample was sequenced with an Illumina HiSeq 2500. Molecular barcoding was employed in the preparation of TCR libraries, with unique molecular identifiers being used to normalize TCRbeta repertoire quantification. TCRdb redid the processing of the public reads, applying fastp at Q25 and MiXCR, and retained in-frame beta chains. Rows are combined by CDR3 protein, so each entry shows the most common genes and DNA. The sample records around 130,000 distinct CDR3 sequences, roughly 10% of which are singletons. The top ten hold 20% to 30% of the sample. The source of this sequence is a girl under three years old who had a stem cell transplant for combined immunodeficiency, so the T cells may come from the graft donor. This sample comprised PBMCs, mostly from graft donor cells, obtained 180 days after TCRalphabeta/CD19-depleted stem cell transplant. This chain is built from TRBV7-8 and TRBJ2-3, and possibly TRBD2, on 6 matching bases. Read as DNA, the sequence is TGTGCCAGCAGCCCCCTCCAGCGTACTAGCACAGATCCGCAGTATTTT. This sequence encodes CASSPLQRTSTDPQYF.